What follows are 28 T cell receptor beta chains derived from one specimen sequenced in a study of blood T cell repertoires in COVID-19. Generated by immunoSEQ multiplex PCR, the TCRdb table keeps only in-frame clones and is missing some. Found here are approximately 200,000 clones, 75% to 90% of them singletons; the top ten hold about 2.5%. Sequenced material: peripheral blood. The receptors come from a man between 25 and 39 years old with COVID-19, enrolled during active disease.

This sequence joins TRBV6-5 and TRBJ2-3; 7 nucleotides align to TRBD2. V lost 8 bases and J lost 0; bases outside the gene matches: 5. The CDR3 sequence is 14 residues long. The germline CDR1 and CDR2 sequences are MNHEY and SVGAGI. This CDR3 reads CASRAGYSTDTQYF. The CDR3 nucleotides read TGTGCCAGCCGAGCGGGGTATAGCACAGATACGCAGTATTTT.

The chain employs TRBV4-1 and TRBJ2-1, with 9 bases fitting TRBD2. The junction had 16 bases not matched to a gene; V was cut back by 4 bases and J by 0 bases. This CDR3 has 20 residues. The germline V gene encodes CDR1 MGHRA and CDR2 YSYEKL. The CDR3 reads CASSLEEEVAGVLSYNEQFF. CDR3 coding DNA: TGCGCCAGCAGCCTAGAGGAGGAGGTAGCGGGAGTCCTCTCCTACAATGAGCAGTTCTTC.

The rearrangement uses TRBV6-5 and TRBJ2-7, with D maybe TRBD2 (5 bases). The CDR3 contains 16 residues. Trimming removed 2 bases from V and 3 bases from J, with 17 bases in between. Per the germline V gene, CDR1 is MNHEY and CDR2 is SVGAGI. The CDR3 sequence: CASSYHLAPSDYEQYF. CDR3 nucleotides: TGTGCCAGCAGTTACCACCTAGCCCCAAGCGACTACGAGCAGTACTTC.

The rearrangement links TRBV7-2 to TRBJ1-5; possible D gene TRBD1, 6 bases. The CDR3 is 15 amino acids. Trimming left V 5 bases short and J 0 bases short, with 11 bases between. Germline CDR1 and CDR2: SGHTA and FQGNSA. CDR3 sequence: CASSLGHNSNQPQHF. CDR3 bases: TGTGCCAGCAGCCTGGGACATAATAGCAATCAGCCCCAGCATTTT.

The V call is TRBV2, the J call TRBJ1-2, with D perhaps TRBD1 (6 bases). The V gene's germline CDR1 is SNHLY and CDR2 FYNNEI. Trimming left V 7 bases short and J 0 bases short, with 12 bases between. The CDR3 contains 14 residues. CDR3 coding DNA: TGTGCCAGCAAGGGGGATTCAGCTAACTATGGCTACACCTTC. Translating gives CASKGDSANYGYTF. Supplemented by reference TRBV2 and TRBJ1-2, the full variable domain reads EPEVTQTPSHQVTQMGQEVILRCVPISNHLYFYWYRQILGQKVEFLVSFYNNEISEKSEIFDDQFSVERPDGSNFTLKIRSTKLEDSAMYFCASKGDSANYGYTFGSGTRLTVV.

Only a few counts were recorded for this clone. The rearrangement uses TRBV7-2 and TRBJ1-5; D perhaps matches TRBD1 (5 bases). Trimming cost V 7 bases and J 6 bases, with 16 bases left between them. Germline lookup yields CDR1 SGHTA and CDR2 FQGNSA. The CDR3 is made up of 14 amino acids. CDR3 nucleotide sequence: TGTGCCAGCACCCCAATTGGGGGGGTTCAGCCCCAGCATTTT. It yields the protein CASTPIGGVQPQHF.

This clone was observed a single time. The chain employs TRBV5-1 and TRBJ2-7; 8 bases are shared with TRBD1. The CDR3 has 15 amino acids. V shed 1 base and J 4 bases; nucleotides not matched to a gene: 7. Germline CDR1 SGHRS, CDR2 YFSETQ. CDR3 nucleotide sequence: TGCGCCAGCAGCTTGACTGGACAGGGTTCTTACGAGCAGTACTTC. Residues: CASSLTGQGSYEQYF.

The sample holds a few counts of this clone. V and J are TRBV4-3 and TRBJ1-5, with D possibly being TRBD1 (6 bases). CDR3 length: 16 residues. V was shortened by 0 bases and J by 3 bases, with 12 bases between the two germline ends. CDR1 LGHNA and CDR2 YSLEER come from the germline V gene. The CDR3 DNA sequence: TGCGCCAGCAGCCAAGATTTCACAGGGACCAATCAGCCCCAGCATTTT. This codes for CASSQDFTGTNQPQHF.

The V call is TRBV4-1, the J call TRBJ2-7, with 11 bases matching TRBD1. This CDR3 contains 16 residues. CDR1 is MGHRA, CDR2 YSYEKL, per germline. V lost 1 base to trimming and J lost 3 bases; unmatched junction nucleotides: 5. CDR3 DNA sequence: TGCGCCAGCAGCCAAGGTTCGGGACAGGGGGTCTACGAGCAGTACTTC. Translating it yields CASSQGSGQGVYEQYF.

The chain uses TRBV5-1 and TRBJ1-5; D ambiguous. The CDR3 is 14 amino acids. Between the trimmed V and J ends, which lost 0 bases and 10 bases, there was a span of 14 bases. The V gene's germline CDR1 is SGHRS and CDR2 YFSETQ. This CDR3 is CASSLDSSEGPQHF. CDR3 coding DNA: TGCGCCAGCAGCTTGGACAGTTCCGAGGGACCCCAGCATTTT. Complete variable domain (other parts from reference TRBV5-1 and TRBJ1-5): KAGVTQTPRYLIKTRGQQVTLSCSPISGHRSVSWYQQTPGQGLQFLFEYFSETQRNKGNFPGRFSGRQFSNSRSEMNVSTLELGDSALYLCASSLDSSEGPQHFGDGTRLSIL.

The chain uses TRBV20-1 and TRBJ2-7; 8 positions match TRBD2. This CDR3 contains 11 residues. The J segment lost 12 bases and the V segment lost 3 bases, leaving 7 bases of the junction unmatched. Germline V gene data show CDR1 as DFQATT and CDR2 as SNEGSKA (reference sequence). The CDR3 protein is CSASGGASVYF. CDR3 in DNA: TGCAGTGCTAGCGGGGGGGCCTCGGTGTACTTC.

The rearrangement links TRBV24-1 to TRBJ2-2, with D possibly matching TRBD1 (6 bases). The CDR3 has 14 amino acids. The V end lost 6 bases, the J end lost 6 bases, and 13 bases lay between the germline ends. CDR1 is KGHDR and CDR2 is SFDVKD in the germline V gene. In DNA form, the CDR3 reads TGTGCCACCAGTCGGACAGAACCGCCCGGGGAGCTGTTTTTT. Its translation: CATSRTEPPGELFF.

J is TRBJ1-2 and V is TRBV7-9; perhaps TRBD1 as D (6 bases). The germline CDR1 and CDR2 sequences are SEHNR and FQNEAQ (reference sequence). V was clipped by 6 bases and J by 8 bases, with 16 bases between them. This CDR3 spans 13 amino acids. The CDR3 spells CASSLDGGYGYTF. DNA of the CDR3: TGTGCCAGCAGTCTAGATGGGGGCTACGGCTACACCTTC. The variable domain in full, with the rest retrieved from reference TRBV7-9 and TRBJ1-2, is DTGVSQNPRHKITKRGQNVTFRCDPISEHNRLYWYRQTLGQGPEFLTYFQNEAQLEKSRLLSDRFSAERPKGSFSTLEIQRTEQGDSAMYLCASSLDGGYGYTFGSGTRLTVV.

The chain recombines TRBV5-1 with TRBJ1-2; 8 nucleotides match TRBD1. The ends lost 4 bases at V and 4 bases at J; junction bases unmatched: 9. The CDR3 has 15 amino acids. Germline loops: CDR1 SGHRS, CDR2 YFSETQ. CDR3 DNA sequence: TGCGCCAGCAGCCCCGGGACAGGTCTTGGCTATGGCTACACCTTC. It yields the protein CASSPGTGLGYGYTF.

This chain uses TRBV18 with TRBJ2-5; the D gene is possibly TRBD1 (5 bases). The germline V and J ends were trimmed by 3 bases and 1 base, with 6 bases remaining between them. This CDR3 contains 13 residues. CDR1 and CDR2 (germline): KGHSH, LQKENI. The CDR3 DNA follows: TGTGCCAGCTCACCGACAGCCCAAGAGACCCAGTACTTC. It specifies CASSPTAQETQYF.

J is TRBJ1-6 and V is TRBV7-2; D gene unclear. Germline V gene lookup returns CDR1 SGHTA and CDR2 FQGNSA. This CDR3 is 14 amino acids long. V dropped 6 bases and J dropped 7 bases, with 13 bases sitting between them. This CDR3 is CASSTTRGNSPLHF. As DNA, the CDR3 is TGTGCCAGCAGTACAACACGGGGAAATTCACCCCTCCACTTT.

J is TRBJ2-1 and V is TRBV7-3; 8 bases are shared with TRBD2. CDR1 is SGHTA, CDR2 FQGTGA, per germline. With 3 bases clipped from V and 2 bases from J, the junction kept 6 bases outside the gene matches. This CDR3 contains 16 residues. CDR3 nucleotide sequence: TGTGCCAGCAGCTTCGGACGGGGGGGAACCTACAATGAGCAGTTCTTC. This translates into CASSFGRGGTYNEQFF.

J is TRBJ2-2 and V is TRBV29-1; 7 bases map to TRBD1. CDR3 length: 14 amino acids. The germline V gene has CDR1 SQVTM and CDR2 ANQGSEA. V lost 4 bases to trimming and J lost 2 bases; unmatched junction nucleotides: 4. The CDR3 here is CSVVGTENTGELFF. DNA for the CDR3: TGCAGCGTTGTCGGGACAGAAAACACCGGGGAGCTGTTTTTT.

The chain links TRBV28 to TRBJ2-7, with a weak D call TRBD1 (5 bases). The CDR3 has 14 amino acids. Germline assignment: CDR1 MDHEN and CDR2 SYDVKM. V was pared by 2 bases and J by 2 bases, with 10 bases between. The CDR3 loop reads CASSLTPGTYEQYF. CDR3 coding DNA: TGTGCCAGCAGTTTAACCCCAGGGACCTACGAGCAGTACTTC.

The V and J genes are TRBV19 and TRBJ2-1; D is possibly TRBD2 (7 bases). V gave up 6 bases and J gave up 4 bases, with 25 bases separating them. This CDR3 is built from 18 residues. The germline V gene has CDR1 LNHDA and CDR2 SQIVND (reference sequence). CDR3 sequence reads: CASSNKGMGGRGYNEQFF. The DNA of the CDR3 is TGTGCCAGTAGCAACAAAGGTATGGGGGGGCGCGGATACAATGAGCAGTTCTTC.

The J gene is TRBJ1-2, the V gene TRBV18, with D tentatively TRBD1 (6 bases). Trimming left V 5 bases short and J 0 bases short, with 13 bases between. There are 15 residues in the CDR3. Germline assignment: CDR1 KGHSH and CDR2 LQKENI. The CDR3 DNA reads as TGTGCCAGCTCATTACGACAGGAGACTAACTATGGCTACACCTTC. Translated, it gives CASSLRQETNYGYTF.

The V call is TRBV4-3, the J call TRBJ1-2; TRBD1 aligns across 8 bases. J gave up 8 bases and V 1 base, and 15 bases lay outside the gene matches. Germline V gives CDR1 LGHNA, CDR2 YSLEER. CDR3 length equals 17 residues. The CDR3 region is CASSQAGQGDTKLGYTF. The CDR3 nucleotides read TGCGCCAGCAGCCAAGCAGGACAGGGTGATACTAAGTTAGGCTACACCTTC.

This chain connects TRBV18 to TRBJ2-6; 7 bases are shared with TRBD1. The ends lost 5 bases at V and 0 bases at J; junction bases unmatched: 4. The CDR3 consists of 16 residues. Germline assignment: CDR1 KGHSH and CDR2 LQKENI. CDR3 DNA sequence: TGTGCCAGCTCAGCGACAGGGAGCTCTGGGGCCAACGTCCTGACTTTC. This gives the protein CASSATGSSGANVLTF.

J is TRBJ2-5 and V is TRBV5-1; 7 bases match TRBD1. Per the germline V gene, CDR1 is SGHRS and CDR2 is YFSETQ. The V and J ends lost 4 bases and 2 bases, in that order; junction bases with no gene match: 5. There are 14 residues in the CDR3. Here the CDR3 reads CASSVGTAQETQYF. The DNA of the CDR3 is TGCGCCAGCAGCGTAGGGACAGCGCAAGAGACCCAGTACTTC.

CDR3 sequence reads: CATGRGVEYEQYF. The CDR3 nucleotides are TGTGCCACGGGGCGGGGGGTGGAGTACGAGCAGTACTTC. This rearrangement joins TRBV10-3 to TRBJ2-7; 8 nucleotides line up with TRBD2. Germline trimming cut 10 bases from V and 4 bases from J; bases unmatched to any gene: 9. CDR3 length: 13 amino acids. Germline lookup yields CDR1 ENHRY and CDR2 SYGVKD.

The chain couples TRBV3-1 (or the pseudogene TRBV3-2) to TRBJ2-7; perhaps TRBD1 as D (5 bases). This CDR3 contains 13 residues. Germline CDR1 LGHDT, CDR2 YNNKEL (reference sequence). The V end was cut by 2 bases, the J end by 0 bases, with 5 bases between. For the CDR3, the DNA is TGTGCCAGCAGCCAACAGGGCTCCTACGAGCAGTACTTC. It is translated as CASSQQGSYEQYF.

Only one count was recorded for this clone. The chain employs TRBV5-4 and TRBJ1-1, with D tentatively TRBD1 (6 bases). The CDR3 contains 14 residues. With 5 bases removed from V and 1 base from J, the gap between germline ends came to 12 bases. Per the germline V gene, CDR1 is SGHNT and CDR2 is YYREEE (reference sequence). CDR3 in DNA: TGTGCCAGCAGTGTACAGGGCCGGAACACTGAAGCTTTCTTT. It specifies CASSVQGRNTEAFF.

The chain couples TRBV6-2 or TRBV6-3 to TRBJ1-5; tentatively, D is TRBD1 (6 bases). V was pared by 2 bases and J by 6 bases, with 20 bases between. Germline CDR1 MNHEY, CDR2 SVGEGT. The CDR3 runs 17 residues. CDR3 residues: CASSYREGGGQRQPQHF. The CDR3 DNA is TGTGCCAGCAGTTACCGGGAAGGCGGGGGGCAGCGTCAGCCCCAGCATTTT.